These T cell receptor beta chains were read from a single sample in a study of beta chain features in type 1 diabetes. Sequenced by immunoSEQ multiplex PCR; TCRdb stores in-frame clones only, minus some. The table lists fewer than 500,000 clones, 11% to 15% of them singletons, with approximately 0.035% in the top ten. The sequencing sample was made of naive CD4+ T cells from blood. The receptors shown here come from a man aged 30 to 45 in good health. CDR3s include the opening cysteine and the closing phenylalanine or tryptophan. The D gene is left open where the match is weak. A row's size may be missing; if present it is once, few, many or a size class.

d_call	clone_size	j_call	v_call	cdr3_nt	cdr3_aa
TRBD1	NA	TRBJ1-2	TRBV6-5	TGTGCCAGCAGTAGACCACCCGGGACAGGGTATGGCTACACCTTC	CASSRPPGTGYGYTF
NA	NA	TRBJ1-1	TRBV30	TGTGCCTGGAGACCAGAACCCGAAGCTTTCTTT	CAWRPEPEAFF
NA	few	TRBJ2-5	TRBV5-6	TGTGCCAGCAGCACCGGACAAAAGCGGACCCAGTACTTC	CASSTGQKRTQYF
NA	NA	TRBJ1-1	TRBV2	TGTGCCAGCAGTACAGGATTCGACACTGAAGCTTTCTTT	CASSTGFDTEAFF
NA	few	TRBJ2-2	TRBV12-2	TGTGCAAGTCGCTTAGGCAGGGTCACCGGGGAGCTGTTTTTT	CASRLGRVTGELFF
TRBD2	NA	TRBJ2-3	TRBV5-1	TGCGCCAGCGCCCCGAGGACTAGCGTACCAGATACGCAGTATTTT	CASAPRTSVPDTQYF
TRBD2	NA	TRBJ2-5	TRBV5-4	TGTGCCAGCAGCGCGGGGGGACTAGCGGGAGAGACCCAGTACTTC	CASSAGGLAGETQYF
TRBD1	few	TRBJ2-7	TRBV11-2	TGTGCCGGGTCCCGGGACAGGGGGGCCTACGAGCAGTACTTC	CAGSRDRGAYEQYF
NA	NA	TRBJ2-5	TRBV28	TGTGCCAGCAGTATACAGGGTAACTTTGGAGAGACCCAGTACTTC	CASSIQGNFGETQYF
NA	few	TRBJ2-1	TRBV19	TGTGCCAGTAGCGGTAGCTCCTACAATGAGCAGTTCTTC	CASSGSSYNEQFF
NA	NA	TRBJ1-4	TRBV6-5	TGTGCCAGCAGTTACGGGCAGGGGTTAAATGAAAAACTGTTTTTT	CASSYGQGLNEKLFF
TRBD1	NA	TRBJ1-5	TRBV7-2	TGTGCCAGCAGCTCCCCGGACAGGGGCAATCAGCCCCAGCATTTT	CASSSPDRGNQPQHF
NA	NA	TRBJ1-6	TRBV4-3	TGCGCCAGCAGCCAAGCTTTGGATAATTCACCCCTCCACTTT	CASSQALDNSPLHF
TRBD2	NA	TRBJ2-5	TRBV2	TGTGCCAGCAAAAAGGAGGGTGCGGGAGGGCCTTATCAGACCCAGTACTTC	CASKKEGAGGPYQTQYF
NA	NA	TRBJ1-2	TRBV18	TGTGCCAGCTCACCACCGGGCAGTGGTAACTATGGCTACACCTTC	CASSPPGSGNYGYTF
TRBD1	NA	TRBJ2-1	TRBV6-6	TGTGCCAGCAGTCACCGGGACAGGGGCTACAATGAGCAGTTCTTC	CASSHRDRGYNEQFF
NA	NA	TRBJ1-2	TRBV7-2	TGTGCCAGCAGGGTGATACGAGGGCAGGGCTATGGCTACACCTTC	CASRVIRGQGYGYTF
TRBD1	few	TRBJ1-1	TRBV19	TGTGCCAGTAGTATTGACAGGGACACTGAAGCTTTCTTT	CASSIDRDTEAFF
NA	few	TRBJ2-5	TRBV9	TGTGCCAGCAGCGCCCTAGGGGGGGTCCAAGAGACCCAGTACTTC	CASSALGGVQETQYF
NA	NA	TRBJ2-3	TRBV7-6	TGTGCCAGCAAGAACGATGGGGATACGCAGTATTTT	CASKNDGDTQYF
NA	few	TRBJ2-2	TRBV10-3	TGTGCCATCAGTGCGGTGGGGAGAATGACCGGGGAGCTGTTTTTT	CAISAVGRMTGELFF
NA	NA	TRBJ1-1	TRBV30	TGTGCCTGGAGTGGGCAACTCATTAACACTGAAGCTTTCTTT	CAWSGQLINTEAFF
NA	NA	TRBJ1-2	TRBV7-2	TGTGCCAGCAGCTTAGATGGGAACTATGGCTACACCTTC	CASSLDGNYGYTF
TRBD2	many	TRBJ2-1	TRBV14	TGTGCCAGCAGCCAACCCGGACTAGCTAGAAATGAGCAGTTCTTC	CASSQPGLARNEQFF
NA	NA	TRBJ1-5	TRBV6-5	TGTGCCAGCAGTTACAGGGGGATGAGCAATCAGCCCCAGCATTTT	CASSYRGMSNQPQHF
TRBD1	NA	TRBJ2-5	TRBV5-1	TGCGCCAGCAGCCCAGGGGGCAGGGAGACCCAGTACTTC	CASSPGGRETQYF
TRBD2	few	TRBJ2-1	TRBV6-5	TGTGCCAGCAGCTCCGGGACTAGAAGCTACAATGAGCAGTTCTTC	CASSSGTRSYNEQFF
TRBD2	NA	TRBJ2-3	TRBV4-3	TGCGCCAGCAGCCAAGCAGCGGGGATAGATACGCAGTATTTT	CASSQAAGIDTQYF
NA	few	TRBJ2-3	TRBV5-4	TGTGCCAGCAGCCCCGAGACAGATACGCAGTATTTT	CASSPETDTQYF
NA	NA	TRBJ1-4	TRBV19	TGTGCCAGTACGCAACAGGGTCGAGAAGAAAAACTGTTTTTT	CASTQQGREEKLFF
NA	few	TRBJ2-7	TRBV9	TGTGCCAGCAGCGTGTCCACAGGGTCAACGCTCTACGAGCAGTACTTC	CASSVSTGSTLYEQYF
NA	few	TRBJ2-7	TRBV11-2	TGTGCCAGCAGCCCGCAGTGGGCCTCCTACGAGCAGTACTTC	CASSPQWASYEQYF
NA	few	TRBJ1-5	TRBV13	TGTGCCAGAAATCAGCCCCAGCATTTT	CARNQPQHF
NA	NA	TRBJ2-5	TRBV9	TGTGCCAGCAGCGTAGGGGCAGCCCAAGAGACCCAGTACTTC	CASSVGAAQETQYF
NA	NA	TRBJ2-5	TRBV15	TGTGCCACCAGCGGGGGGACTTCCCGGAGAGAGACCCAGTACTTC	CATSGGTSRRETQYF
TRBD1	NA	TRBJ2-1	TRBV14	TGTGCCAGCAGCCAATTCCGGGACAGAGAGTACAATGAGCAGTTCTTC	CASSQFRDREYNEQFF
NA	NA	TRBJ2-7	TRBV6-6	TGTGCCAGCAGTCTCCTGGGAGAGCAGTACTTC	CASSLLGEQYF
TRBD1	NA	TRBJ2-3	TRBV19	TGTGCCAGTAGTATAGCGGCAGGGGGCCGCACAGATACGCAGTATTTT	CASSIAAGGRTDTQYF
TRBD2	NA	TRBJ2-1	TRBV5-1	TGCGCCAGCAGCTTGGGAAGCGGGGGAAGCAATGAGCAGTTCTTC	CASSLGSGGSNEQFF
TRBD1	NA	TRBJ2-1	TRBV7-2	TGTGCCAGCAGCCTACCCCAGGGACAGGTTTTCATAAATGAGCAGTTCTTC	CASSLPQGQVFINEQFF
NA	NA	TRBJ2-3	TRBV30	TGTGCCTGGAGCGGGGTGGATACGCAGTATTTT	CAWSGVDTQYF
NA	NA	TRBJ2-7	TRBV7-2	TGTGCCAGCAGCCTCCGACAGTATTCCTACGAGCAGTACTTC	CASSLRQYSYEQYF